The following is a T cell receptor (beta chain) sequence with its context. Original analysis: Using reference gene primer amplification, nucleated cell counts were estimated. TCRdb's table, derived via immunoSEQ multiplex PCR, lists solely in-frame clones and lacks some. For V, J and clone size, that table is used; D and trimming come from the DNA. This sample has over 50,000 clones, with roughly 88% found just once. The sample belongs to a study of blood T cell repertoires in COVID-19. Study in general: Samples taken during acute and convalescent COVID-19 were collected in the United States, Italy and Spain. Sample material is recorded as cDNA or gDNA derived from T cells, B-cell-depleted T cells, or PBMCs.

The V gene end was trimmed by 8 bases and the J gene end by 1 base; junction bases not matched to a gene: 7. The CDR3 totals 15 residues. Germline loops: CDR1 MDHEN, CDR2 SYDVKM. The source material was peripheral blood. The sequence was obtained from a human donor in a cohort sampled during active COVID-19. This sequence joins TRBV28 and TRBJ2-7; 11 bases are shared with TRBD2. CDR3 in amino acids: CASPPGTSGSYEQYF. In DNA form, the CDR3 reads TGTGCCAGCCCCCCCGGGACTAGCGGTTCCTACGAGCAGTACTTC.